This T cell receptor beta chain comes out of a study of CD8 T cells in Susac syndrome. Points from the study as a whole: TCR sequencing and HLA analysis covered a relatively small number of individuals.

When the RNA was reverse transcribed, random hexamers were used with an input of 0.5 to 1 ug. The CDR3 of TCR beta was amplified by immunoSEQ multiplex PCR across 54 Vbeta and 13 Jbeta. TCRdb re-called the immunoSEQ multiplex PCR reads with MiXCR, one entry per CDR3 protein. The sample lists about 200,000 distinct CDR3 sequences, about 95% seen once, with about 0.087% in the top ten. To note about this clonotype: Its antigen is unknown.

The multiple sclerosis control cohort comprised treatment-naive individuals presenting with stable or active relapsing-remitting disease. Negative isolation yielded CD4+ and CD8+ T cells, and FACS enriched TEMRA cells. Material: CD4+ T cells from PBMCs. The TCR sequence derives from a human donor with multiple sclerosis.

For the CDR3, the DNA is TGTGCCAGCTCACCACTGGACAGGGGGAGTTACAATGAGCAGTTCTTC. Translated: CASSPLDRGSYNEQFF. The V and J genes are TRBV18 and TRBJ2-1; 10 positions match TRBD1. CDR3 size: 16 residues. The germline gives CDR1 KGHSH, CDR2 LQKENI. The V and J ends lost 1 base and 4 bases, in that order; junction bases with no gene match: 4.